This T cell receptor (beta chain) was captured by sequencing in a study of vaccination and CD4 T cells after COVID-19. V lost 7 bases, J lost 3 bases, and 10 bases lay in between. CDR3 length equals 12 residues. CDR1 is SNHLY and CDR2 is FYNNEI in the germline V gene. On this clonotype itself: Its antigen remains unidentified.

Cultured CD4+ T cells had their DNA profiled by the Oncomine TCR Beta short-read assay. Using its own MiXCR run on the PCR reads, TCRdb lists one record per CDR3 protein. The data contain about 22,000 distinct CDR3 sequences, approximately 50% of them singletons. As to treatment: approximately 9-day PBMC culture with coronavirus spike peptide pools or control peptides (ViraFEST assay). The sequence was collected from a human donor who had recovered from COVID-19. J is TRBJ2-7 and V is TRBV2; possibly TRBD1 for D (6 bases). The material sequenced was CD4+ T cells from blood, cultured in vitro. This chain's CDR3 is CASNREFYEQYF. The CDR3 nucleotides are TGTGCCAGCAACAGGGAATTCTACGAGCAGTACTTC.